The rows below give T cell receptor beta chains drawn from one sample of a study of OX40 agonist ivuxolimab in advanced cancers. Data came from immunoSEQ multiplex PCR; TCRdb stores just in-frame clones and leaves some out. The sample includes just under 95,000 clones, 87% seen only once; the top ten take approximately 0.29%. The sample here was CD4+ or CD8+ T cells sorted from blood, taken in a trial of the OX40 agonist ivuxolimab. These TCRs come from an adult with an advanced solid tumor such as melanoma, head and neck, liver or kidney cancer. CDR3s include the opening cysteine and the closing phenylalanine or tryptophan. D genes are given only for firm matches. Size values are once, few and many counts, or a class for expanded clones, and some rows have none.

v_call: TRBV6-1; j_call: TRBJ1-2; clone_size: few; d_call: .; cdr3_nt: TGTGCCAGCAGTGAAAGCGGGTCCTTCTATGGCTACACCTTC; cdr3_aa: CASSESGSFYGYTF
v_call: TRBV18; j_call: TRBJ1-1; clone_size: .; d_call: .; cdr3_nt: TGTGCCAGCTCTCCACAGGAGAACACTGAAGCTTTCTTT; cdr3_aa: CASSPQENTEAFF
v_call: TRBV5-5; j_call: TRBJ1-4; clone_size: .; d_call: .; cdr3_nt: TGTGCCAGCAGCCCCGGTGGCAGCGCGAATGAAAAACTGTTTTTT; cdr3_aa: CASSPGGSANEKLFF
v_call: TRBV27; j_call: TRBJ1-1; clone_size: .; d_call: TRBD1; cdr3_nt: TGTGCCAGCAGTTTAACAAAGACAGGGCGAACTGAAGCTTTCTTT; cdr3_aa: CASSLTKTGRTEAFF
v_call: TRBV10-3; j_call: TRBJ2-3; clone_size: .; d_call: TRBD2; cdr3_nt: TGTGCCGCCCGGGGGGGCACAGATACGCAGTATTTT; cdr3_aa: CAARGGTDTQYF
v_call: TRBV7-8; j_call: TRBJ1-2; clone_size: few; d_call: .; cdr3_nt: TGTGCCAGCAGCCTACGGCGGGAAGGCGGACATGGCTACACCTTC; cdr3_aa: CASSLRREGGHGYTF
v_call: TRBV7-9; j_call: TRBJ2-6; clone_size: few; d_call: TRBD1; cdr3_nt: TGTGCCAGCAGCCCGCGGACAGGGCAGACGGGGGCCAACGTCCTGACTTTC; cdr3_aa: CASSPRTGQTGANVLTF
v_call: TRBV19; j_call: TRBJ1-2; clone_size: .; d_call: .; cdr3_nt: TGTGCCAGTAGTATAACCCTCAGGGTTGGGCACTATGGCTACACCTTC; cdr3_aa: CASSITLRVGHYGYTF
v_call: TRBV19; j_call: TRBJ2-1; clone_size: few; d_call: TRBD2; cdr3_nt: TGTGCCAGTAGTACTCGGGTGACTAGCGGGGGGGCCGGTGAGCAGTTCTTC; cdr3_aa: CASSTRVTSGGAGEQFF
v_call: TRBV6-5; j_call: TRBJ1-1; clone_size: once; d_call: TRBD1; cdr3_nt: TGTGCCAGTTCTCAACAGGGGGGGACTGAAGCTTTCTTT; cdr3_aa: CASSQQGGTEAFF
v_call: TRBV7-2; j_call: TRBJ1-1; clone_size: .; d_call: TRBD1; cdr3_nt: TGTGCCAGCAGCCAAAATATCGCCCGGGACAGCCAGCCAGCTTTCTTT; cdr3_aa: CASSQNIARDSQPAFF